The 15 T cell receptor beta chains given below trace back to one sample, sequenced in a study of blood T cell repertoires in COVID-19. Sequencing used immunoSEQ multiplex PCR; TCRdb keeps in-frame clones, though not all of them. The repertoire has roughly 100,000 clones, around 90% of them found once; the top ten carry 3.5%. Sequencing used peripheral blood. These receptors were collected from a woman aged 60 to 75 with acute or convalescent COVID-19.

The V gene is TRBV28, the J gene TRBJ2-3; TRBD2 agrees at 10 bases. After removal of 7 bases from V and 1 base from J, the junction contained 8 bases not matched to a gene. The germline gives CDR1 MDHEN, CDR2 SYDVKM. CDR3 size: 16 residues. The chain's CDR3 is CASISVGTSGTDTQYF. In nucleotides, the CDR3 is TGTGCCAGCATCTCAGTAGGGACTAGCGGCACAGATACGCAGTATTTT.

The chain employs TRBV29-1 and TRBJ2-7, with D possibly being TRBD2 (6 bases). Germline lookup yields CDR1 SQVTM and CDR2 ANQGSEA. The V and J ends lost 7 bases and 3 bases respectively, with 13 bases between them. This CDR3 is 12 amino acids long. CDR3 residues: CSGRDSNYEQYF. CDR3 bases: TGCAGCGGCCGGGACTCAAACTACGAGCAGTACTTC.

V usage is TRBV6-6 and J usage is TRBJ2-3, with D perhaps matching TRBD1 (7 bases). Germline V CDR1 and CDR2: MNHNY, SVGAGI (reference sequence). This CDR3 region has 16 residues. Between the trimmed V and J ends, which lost 4 bases and 2 bases, there was a span of 16 bases. CDR3 nucleotides: TGTGCCAGCAGTTCGCAATTCAGGGGGGCCACAGATACGCAGTATTTT. This translates into CASSSQFRGATDTQYF.

The chain joins TRBV11-1 to TRBJ2-5; 10 bases are a match to TRBD2. Germline-derived CDR1 and CDR2 are SGHAT and FQDESV (reference sequence). The length of the CDR3 is 16 residues. The junction had 7 bases not matched to a gene; V was cut back by 1 base and J by 5 bases. The CDR3 protein is CASSLVPAGGRETQYF. Here the CDR3 DNA reads TGTGCCAGCAGCTTAGTACCAGCGGGAGGGAGGGAGACCCAGTACTTC.

This chain links TRBV19 with TRBJ1-1; D unresolved. In germline, CDR1 is LNHDA, CDR2 SQIVND (reference sequence). CDR3 length: 15 residues. The germline V and J ends were trimmed by 8 bases and 0 bases, with 16 bases remaining between them. In nucleotides, the CDR3 is TGTGCCAGTCACCTTGGCGTTAGCCTGAACACTGAAGCTTTCTTT. It is translated as CASHLGVSLNTEAFF.

V gene TRBV19 combines with J gene TRBJ1-3; 9 nucleotides agree with TRBD1. After removal of 5 bases from V and 2 bases from J, the junction contained 7 bases not matched to a gene. This CDR3 spans 16 amino acids. The germline gives CDR1 LNHDA, CDR2 SQIVND (reference sequence). In nucleotides, the CDR3 is TGTGCCAGTAGTTTTACGACAGGGGGTGCTGGAAACACCATATATTTT. This codes for CASSFTTGGAGNTIYF.

V usage is TRBV13 and J usage is TRBJ2-1; the match to TRBD2 covers 14 bases. The V gene's germline CDR1 is PRHDT and CDR2 FYEKMQ (reference sequence). The length of the CDR3 is 15 residues. After removal of 3 bases from V and 12 bases from J, the junction contained 7 bases not matched to a gene. The CDR3 region is CASSFGTSGSGGQFF. The CDR3 region has the DNA TGTGCCAGCAGCTTTGGGACTAGCGGGAGTGGAGGGCAGTTCTTC.

V and J are TRBV14 and TRBJ2-3; TRBD2 aligns across 7 bases. V lost 7 bases to trimming and J lost 7 bases; unmatched junction nucleotides: 14. The length of the CDR3 is 15 residues. The germline V gene encodes CDR1 SGHDN and CDR2 FVKESK. CDR3 sequence: CASTLRAGDLHTQYF. DNA of the CDR3: TGTGCCAGCACGCTGAGGGCGGGAGACTTGCATACGCAGTATTTT.

The rearrangement joins TRBV27 to TRBJ1-6, with D possibly TRBD1 on 6 matching bases. V was clipped by 6 bases and J by 7 bases, with 16 bases between them. Germline loops: CDR1 MNHEY, CDR2 SMNVEV (reference sequence). The CDR3 is 15 amino acids. The CDR3 loop reads CASSPLPTGNSPLHF. DNA of the CDR3: TGTGCCAGCAGCCCTCTTCCCACAGGGAATTCACCCCTCCACTTT.

The chain carries TRBV25-1 and TRBJ1-1; D call uncertain. This CDR3 is 15 amino acids long. Germline-derived CDR1 and CDR2 are MGHDK and SYGVNS. V shed 5 bases and J shed 4 bases, with 17 bases lying between them. Written as DNA, the CDR3 is TGTGCCAGCAGTCAAGGGATTCGAGCGGGCACTGAAGCTTTCTTT. Translating it yields CASSQGIRAGTEAFF.

The genes are TRBV29-1 and TRBJ2-7; tentatively, D is TRBD2 (6 bases). The germline V gene has CDR1 SQVTM and CDR2 ANQGSEA. The CDR3 consists of 12 residues. V dropped 5 bases and J dropped 8 bases, with 16 bases sitting between them. The CDR3 DNA follows: TGCAGCGTTTTGGACGGGAGTTTTCAGCAGTACTTC. Protein sequence: CSVLDGSFQQYF.

V gene TRBV28 combines with J gene TRBJ1-5; perhaps TRBD1 as D (5 bases). Per germline, CDR1 MDHEN and CDR2 SYDVKM. The ends were cut back, 11 bases at V and 5 bases at J, with 16 bases in the middle. The length of the CDR3 is 13 residues. The CDR3 bases are TGTGCCGGTAGTAGGGGTATAGATCAGCCCCAGCATTTT. Amino acids: CAGSRGIDQPQHF. Drawing the rest from reference TRBV28 and TRBJ1-5, the complete variable domain is DVKVTQSSRYLVKRTGEKVFLECVQDMDHENMFWYRQDPGLGLRLIYFSYDVKMKEKGDIPEGYSVSREKKERFSLILESASTNQTSMYLCAGSRGIDQPQHFGDGTRLSIL.

The chain joins TRBV11-1 to TRBJ1-2, with 8 bases that match TRBD1. The V segment lost 6 bases and the J segment 7 bases; nucleotides outside the gene matches: 4. The CDR3 extends over 12 amino acids. Germline V CDR1 and CDR2: SGHAT, FQDESV (reference sequence). CDR3 protein: CASSDRGRGYTF. The CDR3 DNA sequence: TGTGCCAGCAGTGACAGGGGCCGTGGCTACACCTTC.

V is TRBV20-1 and J is TRBJ1-2, with unresolved D. Germline V gene sequence: CDR1 DFQATT, CDR2 SNEGSKA (reference sequence). CDR3 size: 11 residues. V was shortened by 3 bases and J by 5 bases, with 7 bases between the two germline ends. CDR3 sequence reads: CSARAPYGYTF. In nucleotides, the CDR3 is TGCAGTGCTAGGGCCCCGTATGGCTACACCTTC.

This sequence joins TRBV9 and TRBJ2-3; tentative D call: TRBD2 (6 bases). V lost 4 bases and J 0 bases, leaving 12 bases between the germline ends. In germline, CDR1 is SGDLS, CDR2 YYNGEE. The CDR3 has 15 amino acids. The CDR3 spells CASSRIAASTDTQYF. The CDR3 nucleotides read TGTGCCAGCAGCAGAATAGCGGCGAGCACAGATACGCAGTATTTT.